One and the same sample provided the 19 T cell receptor beta chains below, sequenced in a study of tumor-infiltrating lymphocytes in localized non-small cell lung cancer. Profiled with immunoSEQ multiplex PCR; TCRdb holds only in-frame clones, not every one. The profile shows 9,000 to 15,000 clones, more than 75% of them singletons. Sequenced material: uninvolved lung tissue not adjacent to the tumor. The receptors shown here come from a human donor with non-small cell lung cancer.

V is TRBV5-7 and J is TRBJ1-1, with a tentative D call TRBD1 (6 bases). TRBV5-7 is an ORF, with its function uncertain. V was shortened by 0 bases and J by 1 base, with 10 bases between the two germline ends. There are 15 residues in the CDR3. CDR3: CASSLAQGKNTEAFF. CDR3 sequence (DNA): TGTGCCAGCAGCTTGGCCCAGGGGAAGAACACTGAAGCTTTCTTT.

J is TRBJ2-5 and V is TRBV29-1; 10 nucleotides align to TRBD1. V lost 5 bases and J lost 4; bases outside the gene matches: 4. This CDR3 region has 13 residues. Looked up from germline, CDR1 is SQVTM and CDR2 is ANQGSEA. Written as DNA, the CDR3 is TGCAGCGTTTGGGACAGGGGAGGAGAGACCCAGTACTTC. It is translated as CSVWDRGGETQYF.

J is TRBJ1-6 and V is TRBV19; TRBD1 might be the D (5 bases). The V and J ends lost 8 bases and 7 bases respectively, with 12 bases between them. Germline CDR1 LNHDA, CDR2 SQIVND (reference sequence). This CDR3 is 13 amino acids long. The CDR3 reads CASGLWGNSPLHF. CDR3 DNA sequence: TGTGCCAGTGGGCTCTGGGGGAATTCACCCCTCCACTTT.

The genes are TRBV27 and TRBJ1-6; D remains unclear. The CDR3 length is 14 residues. Between the trimmed V and J ends, which lost 5 bases and 6 bases, there was a span of 11 bases. Germline CDR1 and CDR2: MNHEY and SMNVEV (reference sequence). The CDR3: CASSMRWGNSPLHF. The CDR3 region has the DNA TGTGCCAGCAGTATGAGGTGGGGTAATTCACCCCTCCACTTT.

This clone was counted a few times. The chain uses TRBV15 and TRBJ1-2; perhaps TRBD1 as D (6 bases). Germline CDR1 and CDR2: LNHNV and YYDKDF (reference sequence). V was trimmed by 0 bases and J by 8 bases, leaving 13 bases between them. The CDR3 covers 14 residues. The CDR3 coding sequence is TGTGCCACCAGCAGAGATAAGGGGGGCAGGGGCTACACCTTC. This encodes CATSRDKGGRGYTF. Full variable domain (outside the CDR3, taken from reference TRBV15 and TRBJ1-2): DAMVIQNPRYQVTQFGKPVTLSCSQTLNHNVMYWYQQKSSQAPKLLFHYYDKDFNNEADTPDNFQSRRPNTSFCFLDIRSPGLGDTAMYLCATSRDKGGRGYTFGSGTRLTVV.

On this clone itself: The junction shows a germline mismatch at one end, possibly a read error. The chain joins TRBV7-2 to TRBJ1-2; no clear D. Germline V lookup: CDR1 SGHTA, CDR2 FQGNSA. CDR3 length: 13 amino acids. CDR3 sequence reads: CASSFRAPALPVF. CDR3 sequence (DNA): TGTGCCAGCAGCTTCCGGGCACCCGCCCTACCTGTATTC.

The chain couples TRBV5-1 to TRBJ2-3; 12 bases line up with TRBD2. The CDR3 loop spans 16 amino acids. Germline lookup yields CDR1 SGHRS and CDR2 YFSETQ. V lost 4 bases, J lost 3 bases, and 6 bases stayed unmatched. The CDR3 here is CASSPGGLAGTDTQYF. The CDR3, as DNA: TGCGCCAGCAGCCCGGGGGGACTAGCGGGTACAGATACGCAGTATTTT.

The sample holds a few counts of this clone. The rearrangement uses TRBV5-6 and TRBJ1-1; D is undetermined. V lost 0 bases to trimming and J lost 4 bases, with 13 bases between them. There are 15 residues in the CDR3. From germline, CDR1 is SGHDT and CDR2 YYEEEE. The CDR3 region is CASSLAGQVPTEAFF. The CDR3 DNA reads TGTGCCAGCAGCTTGGCCGGGCAGGTGCCCACTGAAGCTTTCTTT.

Comment on this clone: Different DNA sequences within this sample yield the same CDR3. The chain joins TRBV29-1 to TRBJ2-6; unclear D gene. Germline-derived CDR1 and CDR2 are SQVTM and ANQGSEA. This CDR3 comprises 12 residues. Trimming left V 6 bases short and J 0 bases short, with 3 bases between. CDR3: CSVVSGANVLTF. CDR3 nucleotide sequence: TGCAGCGTAGTCTCTGGGGCCAACGTCCTGACTTTC.

This clone was observed a handful of times. The CDR3 region has the DNA TGTGCCAGCAGCCCCCAGGAGGGTTACGAGCAGTACTTC. Amino acid sequence: CASSPQEGYEQYF. The V call is TRBV7-3, the J call TRBJ2-7; possible D gene TRBD2, 6 bases. Per germline, CDR1 SGHTA and CDR2 FQGTGA. With 5 bases removed from V and 4 bases from J, the gap between germline ends came to 12 bases. This CDR3 spans 13 amino acids.

Relative to its sample, this clone is large. J is TRBJ1-6 and V is TRBV5-1; D is uncertain. The CDR3 has 15 amino acids. From germline, CDR1 is SGHRS and CDR2 YFSETQ. With 0 bases removed from V and 7 bases from J, the gap between germline ends came to 11 bases. The CDR3 loop is CASSLAAHGNSPLHF. DNA of the CDR3: TGCGCCAGCAGCTTGGCTGCGCACGGGAATTCACCCCTCCACTTT.

This clone has just a few counts. The V and J genes are TRBV7-6 and TRBJ2-3, with TRBD2 matching over 9 bases. Germline V gene data show CDR1 as SGHVS and CDR2 as FNYEAQ. V was clipped by 5 bases and J by 6 bases; unmatched bases: 6. The CDR3 runs 14 residues. The CDR3 DNA reads TGTGCCAGCAGCCCTCCGCGGGAGGGGGATACGCAGTATTTT. This sequence encodes CASSPPREGDTQYF.

This chain connects TRBV5-1 to TRBJ1-2, with D unresolved. This CDR3 has 12 residues. The germline gives CDR1 SGHRS, CDR2 YFSETQ. V was pared by 4 bases and J by 6 bases, with 10 bases between. The CDR3 DNA follows: TGCGCCAGCAGCGTGCTGGGGAATGGCTACACCTTC. This codes for CASSVLGNGYTF.

This clone showed up just a few times. This chain links TRBV19 with TRBJ1-3; no reliable D call. The CDR3 is 14 amino acids. The V end was cut by 3 bases, the J end by 2 bases, with 8 bases between. From germline, CDR1 is LNHDA and CDR2 SQIVND (reference sequence). Written as DNA, the CDR3 is TGTGCCAGTAGTATGACCGGGACTGGAAACACCATATATTTT. Translation gives CASSMTGTGNTIYF.

This clone was found a few times. The chain is built from TRBV2 and TRBJ2-5; 7 positions match TRBD1. The CDR3 sequence is 13 residues long. Germline CDR1 and CDR2: SNHLY and FYNNEI. V lost 10 bases to trimming and J lost 2 bases; unmatched junction nucleotides: 7. CDR3 coding DNA: TGTGCCATACAACCGGGACAGCAAGAGACCCAGTACTTC. This sequence encodes CAIQPGQQETQYF. The entire variable domain, with the rest obtained from reference TRBV2 and TRBJ2-5, is as follows: EPEVTQTPSHQVTQMGQEVILRCVPISNHLYFYWYRQILGQKVEFLVSFYNNEISEKSEIFDDQFSVERPDGSNFTLKIRSTKLEDSAMYFCAIQPGQQETQYFGPGTRLLVL.

J is TRBJ2-5 and V is TRBV10-1; 7 positions match TRBD2. Germline V gene lookup returns CDR1 WNHNN and CDR2 SYGVQD (reference sequence). After removal of 4 bases from V and 5 bases from J, the junction contained 13 bases not matched to a gene. The CDR3 covers 16 residues. The CDR3 DNA reads as TGCGCCAGCAGTGCTGGGGAGGGCCGGTTGTGGGAGACCCAGTACTTC. Protein product: CASSAGEGRLWETQYF.

The genes are TRBV27 and TRBJ1-2; D remains ambiguous. Trimming took off 3 bases at V and 7 bases at J, with 12 bases between the two ends. Germline assignment: CDR1 MNHEY and CDR2 SMNVEV (reference sequence). CDR3 length equals 13 residues. CDR3 nucleotides: TGTGCCAGCAGTTTGAATGGACGGGGTGGCTACACCTTC. Amino acid sequence: CASSLNGRGGYTF.

The chain combines TRBV10-3 with TRBJ1-1; TRBD1 is a possible D gene (5 bases). Trimming pared 5 bases from V and 0 bases from J, leaving 13 bases between. This CDR3 contains 15 residues. Germline CDR1 reads ENHRY; CDR2 reads SYGVKD. The CDR3, as DNA: TGTGCCATCAGTACGGGACTGCGAATGAACACTGAAGCTTTCTTT. Its translation is CAISTGLRMNTEAFF.

The chain recombines TRBV4-2 with TRBJ2-1; no reliable D call. With 0 bases removed from V and 4 bases from J, the gap between germline ends came to 13 bases. Germline assignment: CDR1 LGHNA and CDR2 YNFKEQ. The CDR3 is 16 residues long. CDR3 loop: CASSQDLTYLYNEQFF. Here the CDR3 DNA reads TGTGCCAGCAGCCAAGACCTGACTTACCTTTACAATGAGCAGTTCTTC.